Listed below are T cell receptor beta chains from one sample, sequenced in a study of blood T cell repertoires in COVID-19. The assay was immunoSEQ multiplex PCR, and TCRdb's table has in-frame clones only and misses some. Of roughly 160,000 clones in the sample, approximately 91% were seen once. Input material: peripheral blood. The receptors here all came from a young man with acute or convalescent COVID-19. Both conserved end residues are part of each CDR3. A D gene is named only where the DNA matches it firmly. Expanded clones are given a class, and other clones once, few, many or no size at all.

>NA|TRBJ2-7|NA|TRBV7-9
CASSLGGGEDRRYEQYF
TGTGCCAGCAGCTTAGGAGGGGGGGAGGACAGACGATACGAGCAGTACTTC
>TRBD2|TRBJ2-1|NA|TRBV25-1
CASSESLAGMNEQFF
TGTGCCAGCAGTGAATCACTAGCGGGGATGAATGAGCAGTTCTTC
>NA|TRBJ2-2|NA|TRBV24-1
CATSDAGEGDTGELFF
TGTGCCACCAGTGACGCAGGGGAAGGAGACACCGGGGAGCTGTTTTTT
>TRBD2|TRBJ2-3|NA|TRBV5-1
CASSSGGGRSTDTQYF
TGCGCCAGCAGCTCCGGGGGGGGCCGTAGCACAGATACGCAGTATTTT
>TRBD1|TRBJ1-3|NA|TRBV12-3/TRBV12-4
CASSRDRGNTIYF
TGTGCCAGCAGTCGGGACAGAGGAAACACCATATATTTT
>NA|TRBJ1-1|NA|TRBV19
CASTPDYTEAFF
TGTGCCAGTACCCCAGATTACACTGAAGCTTTCTTT
>NA|TRBJ1-5|NA|TRBV27
CASSGVGQPQHF
TGTGCCAGCAGCGGGGTAGGTCAGCCCCAGCATTTT
>NA|TRBJ1-2|NA|TRBV6-5
CASSYGVGGNYGYTF
TGTGCCAGCAGTTACGGAGTGGGGGGTAACTATGGCTACACCTTC
>NA|TRBJ1-2|NA|TRBV4-1
CASSQEGGGGAGYTF
TGCGCCAGCAGCCAAGAAGGAGGCGGGGGCGCGGGCTACACCTTC
>TRBD1|TRBJ1-4|NA|TRBV5-5
CASSLGQGVGEKLFF
TGTGCCAGCAGCTTGGGCCAGGGGGTTGGCGAAAAACTGTTTTTT
>NA|TRBJ1-1|NA|TRBV7-2
CASSQNYGDTEAFF
TGTGCCAGCAGCCAGAACTACGGGGACACTGAAGCTTTCTTT
>NA|TRBJ1-2|NA|TRBV28
CASSQAGQSNYYGYTF
TGTGCCAGCAGTCAGGCAGGACAGAGTAACTACTATGGCTACACCTTC
>TRBD1|TRBJ2-5|NA|TRBV7-9
CASSGPGTGPQETQYF
TGTGCCAGCAGCGGCCCGGGGACAGGGCCTCAAGAGACCCAGTACTTC
>TRBD2|TRBJ2-3|NA|TRBV19
CASSIPLAGSTDTQYF
TGTGCCAGTAGTATACCCCTAGCGGGAAGCACAGATACGCAGTATTTT
>NA|TRBJ2-1|NA|TRBV21-1
CASSKGTSGGIHEQFF
TGTGCCAGCAGCAAAGGAACTAGCGGGGGTATCCATGAGCAGTTCTTC
>NA|TRBJ1-5|NA|TRBV30
CAWSTLGGASNQPQHF
TGTGCCTGGAGCACCCTCGGGGGGGCGAGCAATCAGCCCCAGCATTTT
>TRBD1|TRBJ1-3|NA|TRBV7-9
CASSLYTGASGNTIYF
TGTGCCAGCAGCTTGTATACAGGGGCCAGTGGAAACACCATATATTTT
>NA|TRBJ2-2|NA|TRBV6-5
CASTPGGRFTGELFF
TGTGCCAGCACCCCTGGGGGGAGATTCACCGGGGAGCTGTTTTTT
>TRBD2|TRBJ2-3|NA|TRBV11-3
CASSQDGTTSPDTQYF
TGTGCCAGCAGCCAGGACGGGACTACCAGTCCAGATACGCAGTATTTT
>TRBD1|TRBJ1-1|once|TRBV7-9
CASSLAAGGSLGNTEAFF
TGTGCCAGCAGCTTAGCGGCAGGGGGTAGTTTAGGGAACACTGAAGCTTTCTTT
>NA|TRBJ2-3|NA|TRBV25-1
CASSEYKGSDTQYF
TGTGCCAGCAGTGAATATAAGGGGTCAGATACGCAGTATTTT
>TRBD2|TRBJ2-1|NA|TRBV4-1
CASSQIAAGEVHEQFF
TGCGCCAGCAGCCAAATTGCAGCGGGAGAAGTCCATGAGCAGTTCTTC
>TRBD2|TRBJ2-7|NA|TRBV5-6
CASRTPVGLADSYEQYF
TGTGCCAGCAGAACGCCGGTGGGACTAGCGGACTCCTACGAGCAGTACTTC
>TRBD2|TRBJ2-3|NA|TRBV4-1
CASSQIAGGTDTQYF
TGCGCCAGCAGCCAAATAGCGGGAGGCACAGATACGCAGTATTTT
>NA|TRBJ1-2|NA|TRBV19
CASSRTDYGYTF
TGTGCCAGTAGTCGGACAGACTATGGCTACACCTTC
>NA|TRBJ1-1|NA|TRBV6-6
CASIPGGANTEAFF
TGTGCCAGCATTCCGGGGGGGGCGAACACTGAAGCTTTCTTT
>NA|TRBJ1-6|once|TRBV7-9
CASSLWTESNSPLHF
TGTGCCAGCAGCTTATGGACAGAGTCTAATTCACCCCTCCACTTT
>TRBD1|TRBJ1-5|NA|TRBV19
CASIERGPGQPQHF
TGTGCCAGTATCGAAAGGGGGCCGGGGCAGCCCCAGCATTTT
>TRBD1|TRBJ1-1|once|TRBV7-6
CASSLGTDTEAFF
TGTGCCAGCAGCCTGGGGACAGACACTGAAGCTTTCTTT
>NA|TRBJ2-4|NA|TRBV2
CASSETGNIQYF
TGTGCCAGCAGTGAAACAGGAAACATTCAGTACTTC
>NA|TRBJ2-4|NA|TRBV24-1
CATSDLYASDIQYF
TGTGCCACCAGTGATTTGTACGCGAGCGACATTCAGTACTTC
>NA|TRBJ1-1|NA|TRBV5-1
CASSLEVWGTLAPEAFF
TGCGCCAGCAGCTTGGAGGTTTGGGGGACTTTAGCCCCCGAAGCTTTCTTT
>TRBD1|TRBJ2-5|NA|TRBV5-1
CASSLATGEETQYF
TGCGCCAGCAGCTTGGCGACAGGGGAAGAGACCCAGTACTTC
>NA|TRBJ2-3|NA|TRBV3-1/TRBV3-2
CASAPGTSGADTQYF
TGTGCCAGCGCCCCCGGGACAAGCGGCGCAGATACGCAGTATTTT
>NA|TRBJ1-5|NA|TRBV12-3/TRBV12-4
CASHSNVGQPQHF
TGTGCCAGCCACTCGAACGTCGGTCAGCCCCAGCATTTT
>NA|TRBJ1-1|NA|TRBV25-1
CASSPGLRNTEAFF
TGTGCCAGCAGCCCAGGGTTGAGGAACACTGAAGCTTTCTTT
>TRBD1|TRBJ1-2|NA|TRBV2
CASRGTGPHYGYTF
TGTGCCAGCAGGGGGACAGGTCCGCACTATGGCTACACCTTC
>NA|TRBJ1-3|few|TRBV5-1
CASSPTAIYSGNTIYF
TGCGCCAGCAGCCCGACAGCGATATACTCTGGAAACACCATATATTTT
>NA|TRBJ1-1|once|TRBV18
CASSLTDRRPEAFF
TGTGCCAGCTCACTTACAGACAGGAGGCCTGAAGCTTTCTTT
>NA|TRBJ1-1|few|TRBV5-1
CASSLGTANTEAFF
TGCGCCAGCAGCTTGGGGACAGCTAACACTGAAGCTTTCTTT
>NA|TRBJ2-7|NA|TRBV19
CASSAQGPYEQYF
TGTGCCAGTAGTGCCCAGGGCCCCTACGAGCAGTACTTC
>TRBD1|TRBJ1-1|NA|TRBV5-6
CASSRVGGNAFF
TGTGCCAGCAGCCGGGTAGGGGGCAACGCTTTCTTT
>TRBD1|TRBJ1-4|few|TRBV5-1
CASSLFPGQQNEKLFF
TGCGCCAGCAGCTTGTTTCCGGGACAGCAGAATGAAAAACTGTTTTTT
>TRBD1|TRBJ1-2|NA|TRBV6-5
CASRPDRGNGYTF
TGTGCCAGCAGACCTGACAGGGGCAATGGCTACACCTTC
>NA|TRBJ2-7|NA|TRBV12-3/TRBV12-4
CASSLDGLYEQYF
TGTGCCAGCAGTTTAGATGGGCTCTACGAGCAGTACTTC
>TRBD2|TRBJ2-7|once|TRBV6-5
CASHGTSGRANEQYF
TGTGCCAGCCACGGGACTAGCGGGAGGGCCAACGAGCAGTACTTC
>TRBD1|TRBJ2-7|NA|TRBV19
CASSLGGQGTYEQYF
TGTGCCAGTAGTCTCGGGGGACAGGGGACCTACGAGCAGTACTTC
>NA|TRBJ1-6|NA|TRBV28
CASSEVGGRSPLHF
TGTGCCAGCAGTGAGGTCGGGGGACGGTCACCCCTCCACTTT